This entry lists 19 T cell receptor beta chains sequenced from one sample in a study of CD8+CD57+ T cells in acquired aplastic anemia. The study profiled TCR beta VDJ and CDR3 using genomic DNA as template. In TCRdb, the reads were re-called with MiXCR into one record per CDR3 protein. This table holds over 150,000 distinct CDR3 sequences, around 75% found once. Flow cytometry had shown expanded CD8+CD57+ cells in the patients chosen for sequencing. Sequencing used sorted CD4+, CD8+, or CD8+CD57+ T cells (not recorded which) from PBMCs. Receptors were obtained from a human donor with aplastic anemia.

This clonotype was seen a handful of times. The CDR3 reads CASSVGSGEKLFF. DNA for the CDR3: TGTGCCAGCAGCGTGGGATCGGGTGAAAAACTGTTTTTT. J is TRBJ1-4 and V is TRBV9; D remains unclear. CDR1 and CDR2 from the germline V gene are SGDLS and YYNGEE. The CDR3 is made up of 13 amino acids. V lost 2 bases, J lost 7 bases, and 9 bases lay in between.

CDR3 protein: CASSIRTSYEQYF. In DNA, the CDR3 is TGTGCCAGTAGTATCAGGACCTCCTACGAGCAGTACTTC. This sequence joins TRBV19 and TRBJ2-7; D is unclear. Trimming removed 3 bases from V and 0 bases from J, with 6 bases in between. CDR3 length: 13 amino acids. Germline assignment: CDR1 LNHDA and CDR2 SQIVND (reference sequence).

The rearrangement links TRBV20-1 to TRBJ2-1; 7 bases map to TRBD2. The CDR3 extends over 14 amino acids. The junction had 12 bases not matched to a gene; V was cut back by 5 bases and J by 8 bases. Germline V lookup: CDR1 DFQATT, CDR2 SNEGSKA (reference sequence). CDR3 sequence reads: CSAGFGRELDEQFF. CDR3 in DNA: TGCAGTGCTGGGTTCGGGCGGGAGCTCGATGAGCAGTTCTTC.

The V gene is TRBV12-3 or TRBV12-4, the J gene TRBJ1-1; D perhaps matches TRBD1 (6 bases). Deletions cut 6 bases from V and 2 bases from J, with 13 bases between. CDR3 length: 14 residues. In nucleotides, the CDR3 is TGTGCCAGCAGAGAGAAGGGGGGAAACACTGAAGCTTTCTTT. Amino acids: CASREKGGNTEAFF.

The chain employs TRBV24-1 and TRBJ2-1; weak D call: TRBD1 (5 bases). This CDR3 is 14 amino acids long. Trimming removed 3 bases at V and 5 bases at J, with 10 bases between. The germline gives CDR1 KGHDR, CDR2 SFDVKD. CDR3 sequence (DNA): TGTGCCACCAGTGATGGTCCAGGGAACAATGAGCAGTTCTTC. Its protein product is CATSDGPGNNEQFF.

The J gene is TRBJ2-3, the V gene TRBV20-1, with TRBD2 as a possible D gene (5 bases). The CDR3 runs 14 residues. In germline, CDR1 is DFQATT, CDR2 SNEGSKA (reference sequence). Trimming left V 6 bases short and J 1 base short, with 14 bases between. The CDR3 region is CSAGGLDGTDTQYF. The CDR3 DNA is TGCAGTGCAGGAGGCCTAGACGGCACAGATACGCAGTATTTT.

This clonotype has a handful of counts. This chain links TRBV24-1 with TRBJ2-2; D not resolved. There are 13 residues in the CDR3. The germline CDR1 and CDR2 sequences are KGHDR and SFDVKD. V lost 10 bases to trimming and J lost 7 bases, with 15 bases between them. Here the CDR3 reads CATTGSSGGELFF. CDR3 bases: TGTGCCACGACCGGGTCCTCGGGCGGGGAGCTGTTTTTT.

The chain joins TRBV10-3 to TRBJ1-2, with D hard to call. This CDR3 contains 12 residues. The V gene lost 4 bases and the J gene lost 6 bases, with 9 bases spanning the gap. CDR1 and CDR2 from the germline V gene are ENHRY and SYGVKD. CDR3 protein: CAISAKGDGYTF. Written as DNA, the CDR3 is TGTGCCATCAGTGCTAAGGGAGATGGCTACACCTTC.

The count of this clonotype is one. The chain employs TRBV7-3 and TRBJ1-4, with D possibly TRBD1 on 5 matching bases. Germline V gene lookup returns CDR1 SGHTA and CDR2 FQGTGA. Trimming removed 6 bases from V and 6 bases from J, with 11 bases in between. This CDR3 comprises 13 residues. The CDR3 protein is CASSWGGDEKLFF. CDR3 in DNA: TGTGCCAGCAGTTGGGGGGGGGATGAAAAACTGTTTTTT.

The chain recombines TRBV10-3 with TRBJ1-1; 7 bases are a match to TRBD1. Germline V gene data show CDR1 as ENHRY and CDR2 as SYGVKD. The CDR3 is 13 residues long. The ends lost 6 bases at V and 7 bases at J; junction bases unmatched: 8. In nucleotides, the CDR3 is TGTGCCATCAGGCCCCCAGGGACAGTTGAAGCTTTCTTT. Its protein is CAIRPPGTVEAFF.

Many counts were recorded for this clonotype. The V and J genes are TRBV4-3 and TRBJ2-6; D unresolved. The ends were cut back, 0 bases at V and 1 base at J, with 7 bases in the middle. The CDR3 has 16 amino acids. Germline assignment: CDR1 LGHNA and CDR2 YSLEER. The CDR3, as DNA: TGCGCCAGCAGCCAAGATGGTAGTTCTGGGGCCAACGTCCTGACTTTC. This translates into CASSQDGSSGANVLTF.

The chain is built from TRBV24-1 and TRBJ2-1, with D hard to call. This CDR3 comprises 15 residues. Germline CDR1 and CDR2: KGHDR and SFDVKD. The germline V and J ends were trimmed by 0 bases and 0 bases, with 5 bases remaining between them. CDR3 sequence reads: CATSDLRSSYNEQFF. The CDR3 DNA reads as TGTGCCACCAGTGATTTGCGGAGCTCCTACAATGAGCAGTTCTTC.

This chain links TRBV13 with TRBJ2-7; a possible D gene is TRBD2 (5 bases). V was cut by 4 bases and J by 6 bases, with 19 bases left in between. The V gene's germline CDR1 is PRHDT and CDR2 FYEKMQ (reference sequence). The CDR3 consists of 15 residues. CDR3 in amino acids: CASSSREGDRREQYF. DNA for the CDR3: TGTGCCAGCAGCTCCAGAGAGGGTGACCGACGCGAGCAGTACTTC.

The rearrangement links TRBV29-1 to TRBJ1-5, with a tentative D call TRBD1 (5 bases). Trimming removed 4 bases from V and 0 bases from J, with 13 bases in between. CDR1 is SQVTM and CDR2 is ANQGSEA in the germline V gene. The CDR3 has 15 residues. The CDR3: CSVATDDNSNQPQHF. DNA of the CDR3: TGCAGCGTTGCGACAGACGATAATAGCAATCAGCCCCAGCATTTT.

This clonotype was seen a handful of times. V gene TRBV10-3 combines with J gene TRBJ1-5; tentatively, D is TRBD1 (6 bases). CDR1 and CDR2 from the germline V gene are ENHRY and SYGVKD. This CDR3 contains 14 residues. V was cut by 10 bases and J by 4 bases, with 17 bases left in between. CDR3 protein: CATQTGALNQPQHF. The CDR3 DNA follows: TGTGCCACGCAGACAGGCGCTCTTAATCAGCCCCAGCATTTT.

The sample holds one count of this clonotype. Written as DNA, the CDR3 is TGTGCCAGCAGCTTAGACGAGGCCACACAAGAAAAAACCACAGATACGCAGTATTTT. It specifies CASSLDEATQEKTTDTQYF. This chain links TRBV11-3 with TRBJ2-3, with D unclear. This CDR3 has 19 amino acids. CDR1 and CDR2 (germline): SGHNT, YENEEA. V lost 0 bases and J lost 2, with 21 bases in between.

This chain links TRBV30 with TRBJ2-7; 8 positions match TRBD1. Germline V gives CDR1 GTSNPN, CDR2 SVGIG (reference sequence). CDR3 size: 11 residues. V was pared by 5 bases and J by 6 bases, with 3 bases of the junction left unmatched. As DNA, the CDR3 is TGTGCCTGGGACAGGGGTGGCGAGCAGTACTTC. It yields the protein CAWDRGGEQYF.

By sample share, this clonotype is large. The chain joins TRBV10-3 to TRBJ1-1; unclear D gene. The germline gives CDR1 ENHRY, CDR2 SYGVKD. Trimming cost V 6 bases and J 0 bases, with 14 bases left between them. The CDR3 runs to 15 residues. CDR3 region: CAIRGLDPMNTEAFF. The DNA for the CDR3 is TGTGCCATCAGGGGCTTGGACCCCATGAACACTGAAGCTTTCTTT.

The gene calls are TRBV7-3 and TRBJ1-4; 9 bases map to TRBD1. This CDR3 has 14 amino acids. Per germline, CDR1 SGHTA and CDR2 FQGTGA. V lost 5 bases, J lost 11 bases, and 9 bases stayed unmatched. CDR3 in DNA: TGTGCCAGCAGCCCGTCGGGGACAGGGAGTAAACTGTTTTTT. Protein product: CASSPSGTGSKLFF.